What follows is one TCR beta chain and its context. Its cognate antigen is unknown. These data originate in a study of T-cell memory formation after mild COVID-19. Findings and caveats of the study: Mostly located in CM and EM were contracting CD4+ clones, with contracting CD8+ clones located in EMRA. Cross-reactive memory seemingly joined, as some responding clones were found in pre-infection memory. CD4/CD8 balance held among clones contracting day 15 to 85, and later expanders leaned CD4+.

The CDR3 is 14 amino acids. With V trimmed by 3 bases and J by 6 bases, 3 bases remained unmatched. Germline V CDR1 and CDR2: KGHDR, SFDVKD. Constant-segment primers and 5'RACE yielded cDNA libraries for TCR alpha and TCR beta, each carrying sample barcodes and UMIs. TCRdb re-called the 5' RACE reads with MiXCR, one entry per CDR3 protein. This table has roughly 200,000 distinct CDR3 sequences, more than 8% appearing once. Sequenced sample: PBMCs or a T cell subset sorted from them (not recorded which). The TCR comes from a man younger than 30 who had mild COVID-19 (a few samples of this study predate the infection). Cell type and time point are not known. V is TRBV24-1 and J is TRBJ1-1; 10 bases fit TRBD1. The CDR3 DNA reads TGTGCCACCAGTGATGGGACAGGGGTCGCTGAAGCTTTCTTT. The encoded protein is CATSDGTGVAEAFF.